This T cell receptor beta chain came from a study of T cells expressing NK-cell markers. Across the whole study: Beta-chain profiling covered CD3+CD56+NKG2C+, CD3+CD56+NKG2C- and CD3+CD56-NKG2C+ sorted subsets. Findings and limits, study-wide: Several donors' CD3+CD56-NKG2C+ cells were dominated by the same clonotypes. Of CD8+ T cells, roughly 1.0-7.0% belonged to dominant NKG2C+ clonotypes in five or six donors.

About this clonotype itself: The target antigen is unknown.

It was by 5'RACE template switching with UMIs that TCR beta cDNA was made. TCRdb reprocessed the 5' RACE reads, keeping one entry per CDR3 protein, no DNA. Its listing shows approximately 440,000 distinct CDR3 sequences. CDR3 length equals 14 residues. This receptor was taken from a woman in her forties or fifties in good health. Specimen: blood T cells: a sorted CD56 or NKG2C T cell subset, CD4+ or CD8+ T cells, or bulk PBMC T cells (not recorded which). V gene TRBV12-3 or TRBV12-4 combines with J gene TRBJ2-1; TCRdb calls TRBD1, which cannot be checked without DNA. The CDR3 is CASSLSGGGNEQFF.